The following is a TCR beta chain sequence with its context. This table comes from immunoSEQ multiplex PCR, and its TCRdb copy is limited to in-frame clones, with some not included. The data hold approximately 150,000 clones, with over 80% observed a single time. The CDR3 runs 16 residues. Germline trimming cut 1 base from V and 5 bases from J; bases unmatched to any gene: 10. The germline CDR1 and CDR2 sequences are MNHEY and SMNVEV (reference sequence). The source of the sample is a study of blood T cell repertoires in COVID-19. Study-wide background: The samples span acute and convalescent COVID-19 from the United States, Italy and Spain.

Adults between roughly 18 and 90 years of age took part from 20 to 25 US areas. In assigning cohorts, the study relied on participant-reported clinical history. Participants in the exposed group had met a COVID-19 case in the 2 weeks before joining the study. Sequencing input: PBMCs or T cells enriched from blood (not recorded which). The chain uses TRBV27 and TRBJ1-2, with 7 bases lining up with TRBD1. The source is an older man who had been exposed to COVID-19. The CDR3 sequence: CASSLFYEGAGYGYTF. The CDR3 DNA reads as TGTGCCAGCAGTTTATTTTATGAGGGGGCGGGATATGGCTACACCTTC.